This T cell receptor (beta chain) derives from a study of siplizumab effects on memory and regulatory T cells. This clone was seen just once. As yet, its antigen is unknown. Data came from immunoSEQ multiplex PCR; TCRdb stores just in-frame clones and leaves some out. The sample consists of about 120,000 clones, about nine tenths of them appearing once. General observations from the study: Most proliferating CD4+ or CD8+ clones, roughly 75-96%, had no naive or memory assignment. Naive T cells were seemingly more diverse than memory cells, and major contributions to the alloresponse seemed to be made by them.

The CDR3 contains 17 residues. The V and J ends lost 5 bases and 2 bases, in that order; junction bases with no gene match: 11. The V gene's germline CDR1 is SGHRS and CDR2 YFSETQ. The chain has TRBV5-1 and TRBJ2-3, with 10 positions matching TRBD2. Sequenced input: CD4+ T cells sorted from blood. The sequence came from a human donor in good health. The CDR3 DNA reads TGCGCCAGCAGTAACACAATAGCGGGGGGACCCACAGATACGCAGTATTTT. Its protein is CASSNTIAGGPTDTQYF.